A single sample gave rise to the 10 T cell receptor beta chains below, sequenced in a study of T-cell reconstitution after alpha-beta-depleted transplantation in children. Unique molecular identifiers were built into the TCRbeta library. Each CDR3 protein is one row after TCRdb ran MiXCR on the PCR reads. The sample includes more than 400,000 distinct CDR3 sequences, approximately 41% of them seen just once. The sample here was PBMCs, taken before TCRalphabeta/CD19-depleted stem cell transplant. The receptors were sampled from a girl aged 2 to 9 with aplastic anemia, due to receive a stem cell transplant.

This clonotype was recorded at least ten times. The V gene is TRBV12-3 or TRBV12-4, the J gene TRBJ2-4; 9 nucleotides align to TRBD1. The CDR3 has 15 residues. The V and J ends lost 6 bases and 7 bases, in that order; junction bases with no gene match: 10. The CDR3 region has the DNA TGTGCCAGCAGCCAAAGGGCCGGGACAGGGAACATTCAGTACTTC. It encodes CASSQRAGTGNIQYF.

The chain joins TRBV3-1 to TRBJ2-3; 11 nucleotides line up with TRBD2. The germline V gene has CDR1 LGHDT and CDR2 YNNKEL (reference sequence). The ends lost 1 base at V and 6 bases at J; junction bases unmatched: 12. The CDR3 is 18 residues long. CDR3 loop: CASSQGATSGGHLDTQYF. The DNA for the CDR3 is TGTGCCAGCAGCCAAGGGGCCACTAGCGGGGGCCATTTGGATACGCAGTATTTT.

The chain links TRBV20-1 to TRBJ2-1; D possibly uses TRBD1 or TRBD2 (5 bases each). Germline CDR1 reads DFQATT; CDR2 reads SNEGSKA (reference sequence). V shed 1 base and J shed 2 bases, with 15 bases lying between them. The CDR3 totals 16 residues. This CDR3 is CSARGVRDRPYNEQFF. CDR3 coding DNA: TGCAGTGCTAGAGGAGTCCGGGACCGTCCCTACAATGAGCAGTTCTTC.

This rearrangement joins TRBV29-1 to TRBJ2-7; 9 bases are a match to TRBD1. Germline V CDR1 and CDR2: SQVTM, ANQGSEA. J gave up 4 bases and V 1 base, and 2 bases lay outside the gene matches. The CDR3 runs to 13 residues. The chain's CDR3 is CSVEGGQGYEQYF. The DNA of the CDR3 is TGCAGCGTTGAAGGTGGACAGGGGTACGAGCAGTACTTC.

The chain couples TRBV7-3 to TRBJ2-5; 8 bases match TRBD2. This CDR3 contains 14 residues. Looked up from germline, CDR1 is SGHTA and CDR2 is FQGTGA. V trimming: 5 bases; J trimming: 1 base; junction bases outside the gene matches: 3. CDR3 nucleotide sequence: TGTGCCAGCAGCCGTGCGGGGGGCCAAGAGACCCAGTACTTC. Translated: CASSRAGGQETQYF.

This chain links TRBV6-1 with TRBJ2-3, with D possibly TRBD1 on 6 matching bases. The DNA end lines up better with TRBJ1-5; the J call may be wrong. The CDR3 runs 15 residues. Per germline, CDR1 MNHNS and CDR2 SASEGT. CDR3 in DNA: TGTGCCAGCAGTCGACTAGCGGGGGGCACAGATACGCAGCATTTT. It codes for CASSRLAGGTDTQHF.

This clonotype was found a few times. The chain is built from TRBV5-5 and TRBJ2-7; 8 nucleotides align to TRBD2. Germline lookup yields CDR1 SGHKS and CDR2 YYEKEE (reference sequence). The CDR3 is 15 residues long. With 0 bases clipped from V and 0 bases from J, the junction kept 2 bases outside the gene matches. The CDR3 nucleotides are TGTGCCAGCAGCTTGGGAGCGGGAGCCTCCTACGAGCAGTACTTC. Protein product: CASSLGAGASYEQYF.

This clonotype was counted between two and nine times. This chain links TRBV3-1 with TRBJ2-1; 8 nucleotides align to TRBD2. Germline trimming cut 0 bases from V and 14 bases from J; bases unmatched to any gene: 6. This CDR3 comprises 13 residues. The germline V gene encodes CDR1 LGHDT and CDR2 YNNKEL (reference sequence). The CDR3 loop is CASSQDLGLGEFF. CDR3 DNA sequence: TGTGCCAGCAGCCAAGATCTGGGACTAGGGGAGTTCTTC.

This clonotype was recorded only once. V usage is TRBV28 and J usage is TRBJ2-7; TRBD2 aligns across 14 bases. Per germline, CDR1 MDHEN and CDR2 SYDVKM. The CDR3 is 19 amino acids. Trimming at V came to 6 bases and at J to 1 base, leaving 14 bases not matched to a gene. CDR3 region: CASSLRLGTSGGGSYEQYF. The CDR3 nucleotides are TGTGCCAGCAGCCTCCGGCTGGGGACTAGCGGGGGCGGGTCCTACGAGCAGTACTTC.

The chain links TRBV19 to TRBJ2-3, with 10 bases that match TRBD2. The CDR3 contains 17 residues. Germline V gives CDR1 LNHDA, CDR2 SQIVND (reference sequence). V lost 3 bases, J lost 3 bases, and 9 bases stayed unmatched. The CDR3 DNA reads TGTGCCAGTAGTATTGGAGCGGGAGGGCCCTCTACAGATACGCAGTATTTT. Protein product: CASSIGAGGPSTDTQYF.